These 19 T cell receptor beta chains came from one sample sequenced in a study of blood T cell repertoires in COVID-19. The table came from immunoSEQ multiplex PCR; TCRdb's copy has only in-frame clones and leaves some out. The data contain 350,000 to 400,000 clones, roughly 90% of them singletons. The source material was peripheral blood. All receptors derive from a woman aged 30 to 39 with COVID-19, enrolled during active disease.

The V and J genes are TRBV19 and TRBJ1-1; D is unresolved. This CDR3 has 13 residues. V was shortened by 7 bases and J by 3 bases, with 12 bases between the two germline ends. Germline assignment: CDR1 LNHDA and CDR2 SQIVND (reference sequence). The CDR3 region is CASKETEDTEAFF. The CDR3, as DNA: TGTGCCAGTAAAGAGACGGAGGACACTGAAGCTTTCTTT.

The gene calls are TRBV14 and TRBJ2-3; a weak D match, TRBD1 (5 bases). CDR1 SGHDN and CDR2 FVKESK come from the germline V gene. The CDR3 is 11 residues long. Trimming took off 1 base at V and 11 bases at J, with 7 bases between the two ends. The chain's CDR3 is CASSQAQGQYF. DNA for the CDR3: TGTGCCAGCAGCCAAGCCCAGGGGCAGTATTTT.

The chain has TRBV6-2 or TRBV6-3 and TRBJ1-4, with TRBD1 matching 9 bases. Germline V gives CDR1 MNHEY, CDR2 SVGEGT. The V segment lost 5 bases and the J segment 0 bases; nucleotides outside the gene matches: 7. The CDR3 has 17 amino acids. The CDR3 here is CASSLRTGVSTNEKLFF. The CDR3 DNA reads TGTGCCAGCAGTCTTCGGACAGGGGTGTCAACTAATGAAAAACTGTTTTTT.

The chain uses TRBV5-1 and TRBJ1-6; possibly TRBD1 for D (5 bases). Per the germline V gene, CDR1 is SGHRS and CDR2 is YFSETQ. V lost 1 base, J lost 5 bases, and 10 bases lay in between. This CDR3 has 15 amino acids. CDR3 amino acids: CASSLRPGNNSPLHF. DNA of the CDR3: TGCGCCAGCAGCTTGCGCCCAGGGAATAATTCACCCCTCCACTTT.

The count of this clone is one. The V gene is TRBV5-8, the J gene TRBJ2-3; possibly TRBD2 for D (6 bases). The CDR3 sequence is 15 residues long. V lost 3 bases and J 1 base, leaving 12 bases between the germline ends. Germline CDR1 SGHTS, CDR2 YDEGEE. The CDR3 reads CASSWTGGRTDTQYF. DNA for the CDR3: TGTGCCAGCAGCTGGACCGGGGGTCGCACAGATACGCAGTATTTT. The complete variable domain, with remaining parts taken from reference TRBV5-8 and TRBJ2-3, reads EAGVTQSPTHLIKTRGQQATLRCSPISGHTSVYWYQQALGLGLQFLLWYDEGEERNRGNFPPRFSGRQFPNYSSELNVNALELEDSALYLCASSWTGGRTDTQYFGPGTRLTVL.

The chain joins TRBV3-1 (or the pseudogene TRBV3-2) to TRBJ1-4; D may be TRBD1 (6 bases). Deletions cut 0 bases from V and 7 bases from J, with 12 bases between. Germline V gene lookup returns CDR1 LGHDT and CDR2 YNNKEL (reference sequence). The CDR3 sequence is 15 residues long. The CDR3 sequence is CASSQDGTTAEKLFF. CDR3 bases: TGTGCCAGCAGCCAAGATGGGACAACGGCTGAAAAACTGTTTTTT.

Here the CDR3 reads CASSSDGPGVNIQYF. Written as DNA, the CDR3 is TGCGCCAGCAGCTCGGACGGCCCGGGGGTGAACATTCAGTACTTC. The chain recombines TRBV5-1 with TRBJ2-4; TRBD2 is a possible D gene (6 bases). Trimming pared 3 bases from V and 7 bases from J, leaving 17 bases between. The CDR3 is 15 residues long. The V gene's germline CDR1 is SGHRS and CDR2 YFSETQ.

This clone was seen only once. The chain is built from TRBV4-1 and TRBJ1-3; D might be TRBD1 (6 bases). Germline CDR1 is MGHRA and CDR2 is YSYEKL. The V and J ends lost 3 bases and 3 bases respectively, with 12 bases between them. This CDR3 is 15 amino acids long. CDR3 residues: CASSQLQGIGNTIYF. CDR3 in DNA: TGCGCCAGCAGCCAGTTACAGGGAATTGGAAACACCATATATTTT.

This chain joins TRBV13 and TRBJ1-2; no definite D call. The CDR3 length is 15 residues. Germline loops: CDR1 PRHDT, CDR2 FYEKMQ (reference sequence). With 3 bases removed from V and 8 bases from J, the gap between germline ends came to 19 bases. CDR3 sequence reads: CASSFSQPRLRGYTF. DNA for the CDR3: TGTGCCAGCAGCTTTTCGCAGCCAAGGCTGAGGGGCTACACCTTC.

The chain couples TRBV27 to TRBJ2-5; D call uncertain. This CDR3 is built from 14 residues. The germline V and J ends were trimmed by 5 bases and 5 bases, with 15 bases remaining between them. Germline CDR1 MNHEY, CDR2 SMNVEV (reference sequence). The CDR3 sequence: CASSPAGGGETQYF. The CDR3 region has the DNA TGTGCCAGCAGTCCTGCTGGTGGCGGCGAGACCCAGTACTTC.

This clone has only one observation. The gene calls are TRBV4-3 and TRBJ2-7; 9 bases line up with TRBD1. V lost 3 bases, J lost 2 bases, and 8 bases stayed unmatched. Germline V lookup: CDR1 LGHNA, CDR2 YSLEER. The CDR3 totals 16 residues. CDR3 nucleotide sequence: TGCGCCAGCAGCCACCCTGAGTGGACAGGGGCCTACGAGCAGTACTTC. Its translation is CASSHPEWTGAYEQYF.

V usage is TRBV9 and J usage is TRBJ2-1; D may be TRBD2 (6 bases). CDR3 length equals 15 residues. In germline, CDR1 is SGDLS, CDR2 YYNGEE. Between the trimmed V and J ends, which lost 0 bases and 2 bases, there was a span of 9 bases. The CDR3 DNA reads TGTGCCAGCAGCGTAGATGGAGGGCCCTACAATGAGCAGTTCTTC. Protein: CASSVDGGPYNEQFF.

The J gene is TRBJ2-7, the V gene TRBV6-1; weak D call: TRBD2 (6 bases). Germline V gene sequence: CDR1 MNHNS, CDR2 SASEGT. V lost 0 bases and J 3 bases, leaving 9 bases between the germline ends. The CDR3 extends over 14 amino acids. CDR3 residues: CASSEAGEDYEQYF. For the CDR3, the DNA is TGTGCCAGCAGTGAAGCTGGGGAGGACTACGAGCAGTACTTC.

This clone has a count of ten or more. The chain couples TRBV4-2 to TRBJ1-2, with D uncertain. The CDR3 consists of 15 residues. Germline values: CDR1 LGHNA, CDR2 YNFKEQ. Between the trimmed V and J ends, which lost 0 bases and 5 bases, there was a span of 13 bases. The CDR3 is CASSQEEYSSYGYTF. In DNA, the CDR3 is TGTGCCAGCAGCCAAGAAGAATACAGCAGTTATGGCTACACCTTC.

The chain links TRBV12-5 to TRBJ1-5, with 7 nucleotides matching TRBD1. Trimming took 5 bases from V and 5 from J; bases not matched to a gene: 6. The CDR3 has 14 amino acids. CDR1 and CDR2 (germline): LGHNT, FRNRAP. The CDR3 is CASGDRDRYQPQHF. In DNA, the CDR3 is TGTGCTAGTGGTGATCGGGACAGATATCAGCCCCAGCATTTT.

The rearrangement joins TRBV19 to TRBJ2-1; D call uncertain. CDR3 length equals 12 residues. V lost 10 bases and J lost 5, with 12 bases in between. Germline V gene data show CDR1 as LNHDA and CDR2 as SQIVND (reference sequence). The CDR3 is CATSTRNNEQFF. The CDR3 region has the DNA TGTGCCACGAGTACCAGGAACAATGAGCAGTTCTTC.

CDR3 residues: CASSLSRDYEQYF. The CDR3 DNA sequence: TGTGCCAGCAGTTTATCGAGGGACTACGAGCAGTACTTC. The chain uses TRBV27 and TRBJ2-7; D possibly corresponds to TRBD2 (5 bases). This CDR3 contains 13 residues. V lost 0 bases and J 3 bases, leaving 6 bases between the germline ends. The germline V gene has CDR1 MNHEY and CDR2 SMNVEV (reference sequence).

The J gene is TRBJ1-5, the V gene TRBV18, with a tentative D call TRBD1 (5 bases). The CDR3 is 15 amino acids. V lost 3 bases to trimming and J lost 7 bases, with 16 bases between them. The germline CDR1 and CDR2 sequences are KGHSH and LQKENI. CDR3 residues: CASSPGQGLGQPQHF. The CDR3, as DNA: TGTGCCAGCTCACCGGGGCAGGGTTTGGGGCAGCCCCAGCATTTT.

This clone was seen only a few times. The chain uses TRBV28 and TRBJ2-5, with 9 bases aligning to TRBD2. After removal of 5 bases from V and 5 bases from J, the junction contained 6 bases not matched to a gene. The CDR3 has 14 amino acids. The V gene's germline CDR1 is MDHEN and CDR2 SYDVKM. Written as DNA, the CDR3 is TGTGCCAGCAGTCCGCTAGCGGGAAGGGAGACCCAGTACTTC. Translation gives CASSPLAGRETQYF.